Following are 5 T cell receptor beta chains from one sample sequenced in a study of Ad26.COV2.S vaccination and SARS-CoV-2 variants. Here immunoSEQ multiplex PCR was the method, and the copy in TCRdb shows in-frame clones only, minus some. The top ten clones hold roughly 50% of a sample with about 39,000 clones, approximately 80% of them seen once. Sequenced here: peripheral blood, sampled after recovery from COVID-19. The source is a human donor who had recovered from COVID-19.

CDR3: CASSRGRWTEAFF. Written as DNA, the CDR3 is TGTGCCAGTAGTAGGGGGCGATGGACTGAAGCTTTCTTT. This chain joins TRBV19 and TRBJ1-1, with a tentative D call TRBD1 (6 bases). From germline, CDR1 is LNHDA and CDR2 SQIVND (reference sequence). Trimming shortened V by 4 bases and J by 5 bases, and 11 bases separated the two germline ends. The CDR3 runs 13 residues. Drawing the rest from reference TRBV19 and TRBJ1-1, the complete variable domain is DGGITQSPKYLFRKEGQNVTLSCEQNLNHDAMYWYRQDPGQGLRLIYYSQIVNDFQKGDIAEGYSVSREKKESFPLTVTSAQKNPTAFYLCASSRGRWTEAFFGQGTRLTVV.

The genes are TRBV27 and TRBJ2-6; tentative D call: TRBD1 (5 bases). CDR1 and CDR2 (germline): MNHEY, SMNVEV (reference sequence). This CDR3 has 19 residues. Trimming took 10 bases from V and 0 from J, leaving 25 bases between them. CDR3 DNA sequence: TGTGCCACCTCGACCCGCCAAGGGGTTACTTCCTCTGGGGCCAACGTCCTGACTTTC. This codes for CATSTRQGVTSSGANVLTF.

The DNA for the CDR3 is TGTGCCAGCAGCCACAGGGTTAGGTACGAGCAGTACTTC. This sequence encodes CASSHRVRYEQYF. The chain carries TRBV7-2 and TRBJ2-7; D possibly corresponds to TRBD1 (6 bases). CDR3 length equals 13 residues. Trimming removed 5 bases from V and 4 bases from J, with 12 bases in between. The germline V gene has CDR1 SGHTA and CDR2 FQGNSA.

This clone showed up just a few times. The V and J genes are TRBV6-1 and TRBJ2-1; D call uncertain. CDR3 size: 14 residues. The V end lost 2 bases, the J end lost 7 bases, and 12 bases lay between the germline ends. Germline V gives CDR1 MNHNS, CDR2 SASEGT. CDR3 loop: CASSENSEYNEQFF. The CDR3 DNA reads TGTGCCAGCAGTGAAAATTCGGAGTATAATGAGCAGTTCTTC.

The chain has TRBV5-1 and TRBJ1-2, with D possibly matching TRBD1 (5 bases). CDR1 and CDR2 from the germline V gene are SGHRS and YFSETQ. V dropped 4 bases and J dropped 8 bases, with 21 bases sitting between them. This CDR3 comprises 15 residues. The CDR3 protein is CASSPDTPQGRGYTF. The CDR3 nucleotides are TGCGCCAGCAGCCCAGACACCCCCCAGGGAAGGGGCTACACCTTC.